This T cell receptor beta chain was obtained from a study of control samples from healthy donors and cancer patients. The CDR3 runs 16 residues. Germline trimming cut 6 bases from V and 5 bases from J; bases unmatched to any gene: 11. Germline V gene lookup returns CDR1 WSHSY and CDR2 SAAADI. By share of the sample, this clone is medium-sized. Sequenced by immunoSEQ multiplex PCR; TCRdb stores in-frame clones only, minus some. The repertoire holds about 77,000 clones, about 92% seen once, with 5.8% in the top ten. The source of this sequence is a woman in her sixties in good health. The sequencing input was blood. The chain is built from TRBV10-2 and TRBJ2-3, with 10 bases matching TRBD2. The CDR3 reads CASRAPSSGSIDTQYF. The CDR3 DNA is TGCGCCAGCAGAGCCCCTTCTAGCGGGAGTATAGATACGCAGTATTTT.